One and the same sample provided the 20 T cell receptor beta chains below, sequenced in a study of blood T cell repertoires in COVID-19. Assay used: immunoSEQ multiplex PCR; TCRdb lists only in-frame clones, some missing. This table holds 70,000 or so clones, approximately 75% found once. Sequenced: peripheral blood. The receptors originated from a human donor in a cohort sampled during active COVID-19.

The J gene is TRBJ2-3, the V gene TRBV6-6, with D possibly TRBD2 on 5 matching bases. The CDR3 sequence is 13 residues long. The V gene lost 0 bases and the J gene lost 13 bases, with 14 bases spanning the gap. The germline CDR1 and CDR2 sequences are MNHNY and SVGAGI (reference sequence). CDR3 coding DNA: TGTGCCAGCAGTTACTCGGAGGTGGGATCAGAGTATTTT. It specifies CASSYSEVGSEYF.

V usage is TRBV5-1 and J usage is TRBJ2-7; 13 bases are shared with TRBD2. The CDR3 extends over 15 amino acids. CDR1 and CDR2 (germline): SGHRS, YFSETQ. V dropped 4 bases and J dropped 3; count of bases not matched to a gene: 4. The CDR3 DNA follows: TGCGCCAGCAGCATAGGGACTAGCGGGGTCTACGAGCAGTACTTC. This sequence encodes CASSIGTSGVYEQYF. Drawing the rest from reference TRBV5-1 and TRBJ2-7, the complete variable domain is KAGVTQTPRYLIKTRGQQVTLSCSPISGHRSVSWYQQTPGQGLQFLFEYFSETQRNKGNFPGRFSGRQFSNSRSEMNVSTLELGDSALYLCASSIGTSGVYEQYFGPGTRLTVT.

The gene calls are TRBV7-9 and TRBJ2-6; D not resolved. V was shortened by 3 bases and J by 4 bases, with 4 bases between the two germline ends. Germline loops: CDR1 SEHNR, CDR2 FQNEAQ (reference sequence). This CDR3 is 13 amino acids long. This CDR3 reads CASSLAGANVLTF. CDR3 in DNA: TGTGCCAGCAGCTTGGCCGGGGCCAACGTCCTGACTTTC. The complete variable domain, with remaining parts taken from reference TRBV7-9 and TRBJ2-6, reads DTGVSQNPRHKITKRGQNVTFRCDPISEHNRLYWYRQTLGQGPEFLTYFQNEAQLEKSRLLSDRFSAERPKGSFSTLEIQRTEQGDSAMYLCASSLAGANVLTFGAGSRLTVL.

The chain has TRBV10-3 and TRBJ1-2; no clear D gene. Trimming took off 2 bases at V and 2 bases at J, with 6 bases between the two ends. Per the germline V gene, CDR1 is ENHRY and CDR2 is SYGVKD. The CDR3 is 13 residues long. CDR3 sequence (DNA): TGTGCCATCAGTGAGAGTCGGAACTATGGCTACACCTTC. Residues: CAISESRNYGYTF.

This CDR3 reads CASSYSGPLQGTQYF. As DNA, the CDR3 is TGTGCCAGCAGTTACTCGGGCCCACTGCAGGGAACGCAGTATTTT. The chain uses TRBV6-5 and TRBJ2-3; tentative D call: TRBD1 (5 bases). The CDR3 length is 15 residues. Between the trimmed V and J ends, which lost 0 bases and 9 bases, there was a span of 16 bases. CDR1 and CDR2 from the germline V gene are MNHEY and SVGAGI.

The chain joins TRBV6-4 to TRBJ2-1; 10 bases match TRBD2. V shed 3 bases and J 5 bases; nucleotides not matched to a gene: 4. Germline V gene sequence: CDR1 MRHNA, CDR2 SNTAGT. CDR3 length: 15 residues. The CDR3 is CASSELAGENNEQFF. In DNA, the CDR3 is TGTGCCAGCAGTGAGCTAGCGGGGGAAAACAATGAGCAGTTCTTC.

J is TRBJ1-6 and V is TRBV12-3 or TRBV12-4; perhaps TRBD1 as D (5 bases). The CDR3 extends over 12 amino acids. Trimming removed 4 bases at V and 9 bases at J, with 7 bases between. As DNA, the CDR3 is TGTGCCAGCAGTTCGGACACTTCACCCCTCCACTTT. Protein sequence: CASSSDTSPLHF.

This clone has a single count. Compared with germline, one end of the junction differs, possibly owing to a read error. The gene calls are TRBV6-5 and TRBJ2-1; D possibly corresponds to TRBD2 (7 bases). CDR3 length equals 15 residues. CDR1 is MNHEY, CDR2 SVGAGI, per germline. The CDR3 is CAGSRDSGGPNEQFF. In nucleotides, the CDR3 is TGTGCCGGCAGCAGAGACTCCGGGGGGCCGAATGAGCAGTTCTTC.

As DNA, the CDR3 is TGTGCCAGCAGCGTACAGCGGGAGCAAACCGGGGAGCTGTTTTTT. Translated: CASSVQREQTGELFF. The chain employs TRBV9 and TRBJ2-2; 8 positions match TRBD2. The germline gives CDR1 SGDLS, CDR2 YYNGEE. The CDR3 extends over 15 amino acids. Trimming took 1 base from V and 5 from J; bases not matched to a gene: 4.

The rearrangement joins TRBV5-1 to TRBJ1-2; 8 bases align to TRBD1. From germline, CDR1 is SGHRS and CDR2 YFSETQ. V dropped 3 bases and J dropped 8; count of bases not matched to a gene: 12. This CDR3 contains 15 residues. As DNA, the CDR3 is TGCGCCAGCAGCTCTAGGGGACAGGTTCTGAGCGGCTACACCTTC. It encodes CASSSRGQVLSGYTF.

The CDR3 loop is CASSRWTADNEKLFF. The CDR3, as DNA: TGTGCCAGCAGCAGATGGACAGCGGATAATGAAAAACTGTTTTTT. V is TRBV2 and J is TRBJ1-4; a weak D match, TRBD1 (6 bases). Germline V lookup: CDR1 SNHLY, CDR2 FYNNEI. The length of the CDR3 is 15 residues. V lost 6 bases and J 4 bases, leaving 15 bases between the germline ends.

The V gene is TRBV6-5, the J gene TRBJ2-7; maybe TRBD2 (6 bases). CDR1 is MNHEY, CDR2 SVGAGI, per germline. The CDR3 loop spans 12 amino acids. V was clipped by 6 bases and J by 9 bases, with 15 bases between them. CDR3 amino acids: CASSQGLRVQYF. CDR3 nucleotides: TGTGCCAGCAGCCAGGGACTCCGGGTGCAGTACTTC.

In DNA, the CDR3 is TGTGCCACCAGCTCTCAGACAGGGGGAATAGATACGCAGTATTTT. It specifies CATSSQTGGIDTQYF. The chain recombines TRBV15 with TRBJ2-3; 9 bases match TRBD1. The CDR3 is made up of 15 amino acids. V lost 5 bases, J lost 5 bases, and 8 bases stayed unmatched. The germline CDR1 and CDR2 sequences are LNHNV and YYDKDF (reference sequence).

This clone was found once. J is TRBJ2-5 and V is TRBV5-1; 12 bases line up with TRBD2. The J segment lost 2 bases and the V segment lost 2 bases, leaving 4 bases of the junction unmatched. CDR3 length: 16 residues. Germline values: CDR1 SGHRS, CDR2 YFSETQ. CDR3 region: CASSFGTSGSQETQYF. Written as DNA, the CDR3 is TGCGCCAGCAGCTTTGGGACTAGCGGGTCGCAAGAGACCCAGTACTTC.

V usage is TRBV30 and J usage is TRBJ2-3; TRBD1 might be the D (7 bases). CDR3 length: 15 residues. V was shortened by 4 bases and J by 0 bases, with 14 bases between the two germline ends. Germline V gives CDR1 GTSNPN, CDR2 SVGIG (reference sequence). The CDR3 here is CAWKQGGTSTDTQYF. CDR3 DNA: TGTGCCTGGAAGCAGGGGGGCACAAGCACAGATACGCAGTATTTT.

This chain uses TRBV5-1 with TRBJ1-1, with no clear D. The CDR3 contains 11 residues. Germline V gene data show CDR1 as SGHRS and CDR2 as YFSETQ. V was cut by 3 bases and J by 8 bases, with 8 bases left in between. CDR3: CASSYLGEAFF. For the CDR3, the DNA is TGCGCCAGCAGCTACCTAGGCGAAGCTTTCTTT.

This rearrangement joins TRBV6-5 to TRBJ1-2; D is possibly TRBD1 (5 bases). Germline V gene data show CDR1 as MNHEY and CDR2 as SVGAGI. The CDR3 loop spans 13 amino acids. V dropped 6 bases and J dropped 3 bases, with 11 bases sitting between them. CDR3 residues: CASSPGTHYGYTF. The DNA of the CDR3 is TGTGCCAGCAGCCCCGGGACTCACTATGGCTACACCTTC.

J is TRBJ2-4 and V is TRBV7-9, with TRBD2 as a possible D gene (6 bases). Germline lookup yields CDR1 SEHNR and CDR2 FQNEAQ (reference sequence). CDR3 length: 16 residues. V was pared by 5 bases and J by 5 bases, with 19 bases between. As DNA, the CDR3 is TGTGCCAGCAGCCCAGGCGGGGCCCTGGGGGAAAACATTCAGTACTTC. It translates to CASSPGGALGENIQYF.

The chain is built from TRBV28 and TRBJ1-1, with a tentative D call TRBD1 (5 bases). Trimming pared 4 bases from V and 1 base from J, leaving 10 bases between. CDR3 length: 14 residues. Germline V gene data show CDR1 as MDHEN and CDR2 as SYDVKM. The DNA of the CDR3 is TGTGCCAGCAGTTCCCCGACAGCGAACACTGAAGCTTTCTTT. Its translation is CASSSPTANTEAFF.

This clone has a handful of counts. The V and J genes are TRBV2 and TRBJ2-7, with D possibly TRBD2 on 5 matching bases. The CDR3 is 12 amino acids. Trimming left V 6 bases short and J 6 bases short, with 12 bases between. The germline CDR1 and CDR2 sequences are SNHLY and FYNNEI. CDR3 nucleotides: TGTGCCAGCAGACCCGCGGGTACCGAGCAGTACTTC. This translates into CASRPAGTEQYF. The full variable domain, completed using reference TRBV2 and TRBJ2-7, is EPEVTQTPSHQVTQMGQEVILRCVPISNHLYFYWYRQILGQKVEFLVSFYNNEISEKSEIFDDQFSVERPDGSNFTLKIRSTKLEDSAMYFCASRPAGTEQYFGPGTRLTVT.